The 19 T cell receptor beta chains presented below share a single source sample, sequenced in a study of Graves' ophthalmopathy and Graves' hyperthyroidism. RNA transcripts provided the template for amplifying TCR beta CDR3 regions. Second-round multiplex PCR followed a first-round RT-PCR using HTBI primers. Using its own MiXCR run on the multiplex PCR reads, TCRdb lists one record per CDR3 protein. The sample holds over a million distinct CDR3 sequences; 35% to 45% are singletons and the top ten take approximately 10%. The sample taken for sequencing was peripheral blood or thyroid tissue (not recorded which). These receptors all come from an adult man with Graves' hyperthyroidism.

This clonotype is a singleton in its sample. The chain carries TRBV7-8 and TRBJ2-5; TRBD1 or TRBD2 may be the D gene (5 bases each). CDR3 length: 15 residues. CDR1 SGHVS and CDR2 FQNEAQ come from the germline V gene. The V end was cut by 3 bases, the J end by 0 bases, with 11 bases between. CDR3 region: CASSFEWGYQETQYF. CDR3 nucleotide sequence: TGTGCCAGCAGCTTCGAGTGGGGGTACCAAGAGACCCAGTACTTC.

This clonotype was counted at least ten times. In nucleotides, the CDR3 is TGTGCCAGCAGCTTATCGCAGACCTACGAGCAGTACTTC. It codes for CASSLSQTYEQYF. The chain joins TRBV13 to TRBJ2-7; D unresolved. CDR3 length: 13 residues. Trimming removed 2 bases at V and 2 bases at J, with 7 bases between. Germline V lookup: CDR1 PRHDT, CDR2 FYEKMQ (reference sequence). The full variable domain, its missing parts supplied by reference TRBV13 and TRBJ2-7, is AAGVIQSPRHLIKEKRETATLKCYPIPRHDTVYWYQQGPGQDPQFLISFYEKMQSDKGSIPDRFSAQQFSDYHSELNMSSLELGDSALYFCASSLSQTYEQYFGPGTRLTVT.

V is TRBV19 and J is TRBJ2-7, with D tentatively TRBD1 (6 bases). The CDR3 sequence is 14 residues long. Trimming removed 1 base from V and 6 bases from J, with 13 bases in between. Germline CDR1 and CDR2: LNHDA and SQIVND (reference sequence). CDR3 protein: CASSIGQGFSEQYF. The CDR3 DNA reads as TGTGCCAGTAGTATAGGGCAGGGGTTCTCCGAGCAGTACTTC. The full variable domain, with the rest looked up from reference TRBV19 and TRBJ2-7, is DGGITQSPKYLFRKEGQNVTLSCEQNLNHDAMYWYRQDPGQGLRLIYYSQIVNDFQKGDIAEGYSVSREKKESFPLTVTSAQKNPTAFYLCASSIGQGFSEQYFGPGTRLTVT.

Many counts were recorded for this clonotype. This chain connects TRBV2 to TRBJ2-5; D might be TRBD2 (5 bases). The ends were cut back, 5 bases at V and 1 base at J, with 11 bases in the middle. CDR3 size: 14 residues. The germline V gene has CDR1 SNHLY and CDR2 FYNNEI. The chain's CDR3 is CASSPRAGQETQYF. The CDR3 nucleotides are TGTGCCAGCAGTCCCCGGGCGGGCCAAGAGACCCAGTACTTC.

This clonotype was observed a handful of times. The CDR3 DNA is TGTGCCTGGAGCCTTCCCATGGGGGGGACCTCTGGGGCCAACGTCCTGACTTTC. Amino acids: CAWSLPMGGTSGANVLTF. The chain couples TRBV11-2 to TRBJ2-6; 7 bases match TRBD2. The CDR3 is 18 amino acids. Trimming removed 11 bases from V and 0 bases from J; junction bases left unmatched: 16. Germline V lookup: CDR1 SGHAT, CDR2 FQNNGV.

The rearrangement joins TRBV14 to TRBJ2-5; TRBD2 aligns across 8 bases. In germline, CDR1 is SGHDN, CDR2 FVKESK. The CDR3 has 16 residues. With 4 bases clipped from V and 4 bases from J, the junction kept 11 bases outside the gene matches. The CDR3 reads CASSPPGLAGLETQYF. The CDR3 region has the DNA TGTGCCAGCAGCCCTCCCGGACTAGCAGGGTTAGAGACCCAGTACTTC.

This clonotype appeared many times. V is TRBV2 and J is TRBJ1-1, with 7 nucleotides matching TRBD1. CDR3 length: 15 residues. The germline CDR1 and CDR2 sequences are SNHLY and FYNNEI. Trimming cost V 4 bases and J 4 bases; bases outside gene matches: 9. In nucleotides, the CDR3 is TGTGCCAGCAGTGCCGGACGACAGGGTGGCACTGAAGCTTTCTTT. The encoded protein is CASSAGRQGGTEAFF.

The chain uses TRBV7-2 and TRBJ2-5, with 8 bases that match TRBD2. This CDR3 has 15 residues. J lost 4 bases, V lost 2 bases, and 6 bases had no gene match. The germline V gene encodes CDR1 SGHTA and CDR2 FQGNSA. The CDR3 DNA reads as TGTGCCAGCAGCTTATCAGCGGGAGCACGAGAGACCCAGTACTTC. It is translated as CASSLSAGARETQYF.

This clonotype appeared many times. The chain has TRBV5-6 and TRBJ1-4; D may be TRBD1 (5 bases). Germline V gives CDR1 SGHDT, CDR2 YYEEEE. The V and J ends lost 5 bases and 6 bases respectively, with 8 bases between them. The CDR3 contains 12 residues. The CDR3 DNA follows: TGTGCCAGCAGGGGGGTGGATGAAAAACTGTTTTTT. It is translated as CASRGVDEKLFF.

This clonotype was seen only a few times. In DNA form, the CDR3 reads TGTGCCAGCAGCCAAGACAGCCAGTACTTC. This encodes CASSQDSQYF. The chain employs TRBV14 and TRBJ2-7; D is unclear. Trimming took 0 bases from V and 10 from J, leaving 4 bases between them. Per germline, CDR1 SGHDN and CDR2 FVKESK. CDR3 length: 10 amino acids.

The chain recombines TRBV28 with TRBJ1-5; D uncertain. Trimming cost V 11 bases and J 9 bases, with 17 bases left between them. The CDR3 is 12 amino acids. Germline V gene sequence: CDR1 MDHEN, CDR2 SYDVKM. The CDR3, as DNA: TGTGCCGGTAGTAAGACCTCTATGCCCCAGCATTTT. Protein product: CAGSKTSMPQHF.

The chain's CDR3 is CSARVGIGTYEQYF. CDR3 nucleotides: TGCAGTGCTAGAGTGGGGATAGGCACCTACGAGCAGTACTTC. The chain joins TRBV20-1 to TRBJ2-7; unclear D gene. The CDR3 sequence is 14 residues long. Germline-derived CDR1 and CDR2 are DFQATT and SNEGSKA (reference sequence). The V and J ends lost 1 base and 2 bases respectively, with 12 bases between them.

This clonotype has a count of ten or more. The J gene is TRBJ1-2, the V gene TRBV9; TRBD1 matches at 7 bases. From germline, CDR1 is SGDLS and CDR2 YYNGEE. The CDR3 totals 14 residues. J gave up 8 bases and V 3 bases, and 10 bases lay outside the gene matches. CDR3: CASSGLGQDGGYTF. The CDR3 DNA follows: TGTGCCAGCAGCGGCCTCGGACAGGACGGAGGCTACACCTTC.

The V call is TRBV4-3, the J call TRBJ1-3; D is possibly TRBD1 (6 bases). CDR3 length: 15 residues. Between the trimmed V and J ends, which lost 2 bases and 7 bases, there was a span of 15 bases. Per the germline V gene, CDR1 is LGHNA and CDR2 is YSLEER. This CDR3 reads CASSQRGGAGNTIYF. CDR3 DNA: TGCGCCAGCAGCCAAAGGGGGGGCGCCGGCAACACCATATATTTT.

This clonotype was picked up a small number of times. This chain uses TRBV29-1 with TRBJ1-2, with 7 positions matching TRBD1. The CDR3 is 12 residues long. In germline, CDR1 is SQVTM, CDR2 ANQGSEA. V dropped 6 bases and J dropped 4; count of bases not matched to a gene: 5. The chain's CDR3 is CSVGRDSYGYTF. The CDR3, as DNA: TGCAGCGTGGGACGGGACAGCTATGGCTACACCTTC.

A note on this clonotype: This may stem from a read error, because a much larger clone lies one nucleotide away. V is TRBV10-3 and J is TRBJ2-2; D not certain. The CDR3 extends over 14 amino acids. The V and J ends lost 8 bases and 7 bases respectively, with 17 bases between them. Germline values: CDR1 ENHRY, CDR2 SYGVKD. The CDR3, as DNA: TGTGCCATCCTGAAGGAGTTGAATGGCGGGGAGCTGTTTTTT. This codes for CAILKELNGGELFF.

To note about this clonotype: One end of the junction does not line up with germline, which may come from a read error. V usage is TRBV6-2 or TRBV6-3 and J usage is TRBJ2-7, with 10 bases matching TRBD2. CDR1 and CDR2 from the germline V gene are MNHEY and SVGEGT. The CDR3 is 15 amino acids. The CDR3 nucleotides read TGTGCCAGCAGCGCGCGGACTAGCGGACACTACAAGCAGTACTTC. This encodes CASSARTSGHYKQYF.

The chain has TRBV24-1 and TRBJ2-7; D remains unclear. The CDR3 totals 11 residues. V lost 6 bases and J lost 2, with 4 bases in between. The V gene's germline CDR1 is KGHDR and CDR2 SFDVKD. The DNA of the CDR3 is TGTGCCACCAGTCAAACCTACGAGCAGTACTTC. Translation: CATSQTYEQYF.

This clonotype was observed many times. The chain uses TRBV7-6 and TRBJ2-7; D is unresolved. Trimming pared 9 bases from V and 0 bases from J, leaving 9 bases between. The CDR3 spans 12 residues. CDR1 and CDR2 from the germline V gene are SGHVS and FNYEAQ. This CDR3 is CARTEVSYEQYF. The CDR3 nucleotides read TGTGCCAGGACTGAAGTCTCCTACGAGCAGTACTTC.